This TCR beta chain was obtained from a study of T cell repertoires in cytomegalovirus infection. Study results and caveats: What dominated the ex vivo response were HLA-C-restricted CMV-specific TCR beta clonotypes. Carriers of CMV plus the relevant HLA were identified by cumulative public TCR beta family frequency.

Trimming took 6 bases from V and 6 from J; bases not matched to a gene: 12. CDR1 is MDHEN, CDR2 SYDVKM, per germline. CDR3 length: 17 amino acids. MiXCR, run by TCRdb on the reads, gives a single entry per CDR3 protein. The sample holds around 740,000 distinct CDR3 sequences; about 40% are singletons and the top ten take 2.5% to 3.5%. In regard to this clonotype: Its antigen is not identified.

The V call is TRBV28, the J call TRBJ2-4; 12 bases match TRBD2. Source material: PBMCs. This TCR was recovered from a human donor in good health (CMV status not recorded). Some clones in this sample may be carry-over from other donors' samples. The CDR3 protein is CASSPPLLLAGGNIQYF. The DNA for the CDR3 is TGTGCCAGCAGCCCCCCCTTATTACTAGCGGGGGGAAACATTCAGTACTTC. The full variable domain, in which reference TRBV28 and TRBJ2-4 provide the parts outside the CDR3, is DVKVTQSSRYLVKRTGEKVFLECVQDMDHENMFWYRQDPGLGLRLIYFSYDVKMKEKGDIPEGYSVSREKKERFSLILESASTNQTSMYLCASSPPLLLAGGNIQYFGAGTRLSVL.